This T cell receptor (beta chain) comes out of a study of blood T cell repertoires in COVID-19. Background on the study: Acute-phase and convalescent COVID-19 samples originated in the United States, Italy and Spain. PBMCs, B-cell-depleted T cells, or T cells were the source of the cDNA or gDNA that made up the material.

This CDR3 comprises 15 residues. Germline CDR1 reads LNHDA; CDR2 reads SQIVND (reference sequence). V lost 5 bases to trimming and J lost 6 bases; unmatched junction nucleotides: 6. The authors' processing: Researchers report that nucleated cell counts were estimated from reference gene primer amplification. Repertoires were generated with immunoSEQ multiplex PCR, while TCRdb's copy carries only in-frame clones and drops some. The V and J calls and clone size were taken over from that table, and D and trimming were inferred from the DNA. The table lists over 200,000 clones, 83% of them singletons. The receptor comes from a woman between 35 and 50 years old with active or convalescent COVID-19. The sample taken for sequencing was peripheral blood. This chain joins TRBV19 and TRBJ2-1, with TRBD2 matching over 11 bases. The CDR3 DNA reads as TGTGCCAGTAGTGTCGGACTAGCGGGTCTCAATGAGCAGTTCTTC. This sequence encodes CASSVGLAGLNEQFF.